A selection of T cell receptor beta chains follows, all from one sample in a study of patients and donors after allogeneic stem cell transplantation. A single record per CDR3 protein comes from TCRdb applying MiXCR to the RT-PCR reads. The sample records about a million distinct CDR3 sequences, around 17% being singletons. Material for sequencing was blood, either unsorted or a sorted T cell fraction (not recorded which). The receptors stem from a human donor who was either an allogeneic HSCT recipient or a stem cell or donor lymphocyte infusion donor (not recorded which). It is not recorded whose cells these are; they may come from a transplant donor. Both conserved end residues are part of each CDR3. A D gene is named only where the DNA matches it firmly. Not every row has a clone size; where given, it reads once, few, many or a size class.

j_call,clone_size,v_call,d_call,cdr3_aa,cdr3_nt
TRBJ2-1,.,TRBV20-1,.,CSARDYTGGKSYNEQFF,TGCAGTGCTAGAGACTACACTGGAGGCAAGAGCTACAATGAGCAGTTCTTC
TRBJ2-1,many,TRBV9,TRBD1,CASSATGGGRYNEQFF,TGTGCCAGCAGCGCAACAGGGGGAGGCCGATACAATGAGCAGTTCTTC
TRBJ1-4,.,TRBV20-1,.,CSAREGHTHTGQKSKKLFF,TGCAGTGCTAGAGAGGGCCATACACACACCGGCCAAAAATCGAAAAAACTGTTTTTT
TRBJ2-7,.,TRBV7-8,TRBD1,CASSLGTVDLEQYF,TGTGCCAGCAGCCTGGGGACAGTGGATCTGGAGCAGTACTTC
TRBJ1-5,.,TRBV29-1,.,CSVTENSNQPQHF,TGCAGCGTTACCGAGAATAGCAATCAGCCCCAGCATTTT
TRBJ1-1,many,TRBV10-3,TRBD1,CAINVGQGGTEAFF,TGTGCCATCAACGTCGGACAGGGTGGCACTGAAGCTTTCTTT
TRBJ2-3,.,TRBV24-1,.,CATSDRRTSTDTQYF,TGTGCCACCAGTGACCGTCGGACAAGCACAGATACGCAGTATTTT
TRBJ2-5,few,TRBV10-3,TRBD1,CAISDPSGTGEPTQYF,TGTGCCATCAGTGACCCCTCCGGGACAGGGGAACCGACCCAGTACTTC
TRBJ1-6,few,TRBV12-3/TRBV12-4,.,CASKLYREARSPLHF,TGTGCCAGCAAGTTATACAGGGAGGCTCGGTCACCCCTCCACTTT
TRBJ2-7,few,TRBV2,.,CASSGVGKGSSYEQYF,TGTGCCAGCAGCGGGGTCGGTAAGGGGTCATCCTACGAGCAGTACTTC
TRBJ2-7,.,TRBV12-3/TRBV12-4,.,CASSLGGAGGSEQYF,TGTGCCAGCAGTTTAGGGGGGGCAGGGGGAAGCGAGCAGTACTTC
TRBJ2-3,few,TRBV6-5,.,CASSYGDSQDPDTQYF,TGTGCCAGCAGTTACGGGGACTCCCAGGACCCAGATACGCAGTATTTT
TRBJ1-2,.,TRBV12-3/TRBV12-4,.,CASSAGVQGNYGYTF,TGTGCCAGCAGCGCCGGGGTGCAGGGGAACTATGGCTACACCTTC
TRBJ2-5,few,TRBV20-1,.,CSARDRAAQYF,TGCAGTGCTAGAGATAGGGCGGCCCAGTACTTC
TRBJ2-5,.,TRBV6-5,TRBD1,CASSWTGKGETQYF,TGTGCCAGCAGTTGGACAGGGAAGGGAGAGACCCAGTACTTC
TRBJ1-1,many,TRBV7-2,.,CASIFLDRNTEAFF,TGTGCCAGCATCTTCTTGGACAGGAACACTGAAGCTTTCTTT
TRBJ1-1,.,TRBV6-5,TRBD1,CASSLTGSDEAFF,TGTGCCAGCAGTTTGACAGGGTCTGATGAAGCTTTCTTT
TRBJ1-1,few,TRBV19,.,CASREGPSYTEAFF,TGTGCCAGCCGGGAAGGTCCTTCATACACTGAAGCTTTCTTT
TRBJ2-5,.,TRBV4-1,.,CASSQGLGTQYF,TGCGCCAGCAGCCAGGGTCTCGGGACCCAGTACTTC
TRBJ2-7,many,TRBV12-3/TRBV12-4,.,CASSLRGPYEQYF,TGTGCCAGCAGTTTAAGAGGGCCCTACGAGCAGTACTTC
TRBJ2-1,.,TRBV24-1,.,CATSIFGDEQFF,TGTGCCACCAGTATCTTTGGTGATGAGCAGTTCTTC
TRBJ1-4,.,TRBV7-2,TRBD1,CASSLGQGDNEKLFF,TGTGCCAGCAGCTTAGGGCAGGGGGATAATGAAAAACTGTTTTTT
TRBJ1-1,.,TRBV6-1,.,CASSRVRVWMAEAFF,TGTGCCAGCAGCCGAGTCAGGGTTTGGATGGCTGAAGCTTTCTTT
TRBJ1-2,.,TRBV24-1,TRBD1,CATSDQDRGYGYTF,TGTGCCACCAGTGACCAGGACAGGGGCTATGGCTACACCTTC
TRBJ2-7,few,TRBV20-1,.,CSAFDPTGSYEQYF,TGCAGTGCCTTCGACCCCACAGGGTCCTACGAGCAGTACTTC
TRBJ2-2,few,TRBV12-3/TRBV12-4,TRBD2,CASSLGSGLAGWTTGELFF,TGTGCCAGCAGTTTAGGTTCGGGACTAGCGGGGTGGACCACCGGGGAGCTGTTTTTT
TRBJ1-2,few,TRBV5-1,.,CASSLGDLRPYGYTF,TGCGCCAGCAGCTTGGGGGACCTACGGCCCTATGGCTACACCTTC
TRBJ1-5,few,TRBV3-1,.,CASSQDLSGNQPQHF,TGTGCCAGCAGCCAAGATTTGTCAGGGAATCAGCCCCAGCATTTT
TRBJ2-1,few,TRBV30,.,CAGGFSYNEQFF,TGTGCCGGGGGCTTCTCCTACAATGAGCAGTTCTTC
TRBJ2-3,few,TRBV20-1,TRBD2,CSARAGTSGRRDTQYF,TGCAGTGCTAGAGCGGGGACTAGCGGGAGAAGAGATACGCAGTATTTT
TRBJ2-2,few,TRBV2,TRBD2,CASSKGTSNAGELFF,TGTGCCAGCAGTAAAGGGACTAGCAACGCCGGGGAGCTGTTTTTT
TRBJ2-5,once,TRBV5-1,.,CASSFGSDQETQYF,TGCGCCAGCAGCTTCGGTAGCGATCAAGAGACCCAGTACTTC
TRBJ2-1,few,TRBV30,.,CAWSLVNEQFF,TGTGCCTGGAGTTTGGTGAATGAGCAGTTCTTC
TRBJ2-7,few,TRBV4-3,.,CASSHYIKSYEQYF,TGCGCCAGCAGCCACTATATTAAGTCCTACGAGCAGTACTTC
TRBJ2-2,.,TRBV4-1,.,CASSQDDRVGPPGELFF,TGCGCCAGCAGCCAAGATGATAGGGTGGGGCCCCCCGGGGAGCTGTTTTTT
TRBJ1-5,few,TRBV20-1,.,CSARGEGVDQPQHF,TGCAGTGCTAGAGGGGAAGGGGTCGATCAGCCCCAGCATTTT
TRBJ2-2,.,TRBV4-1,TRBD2,CASSQEHGRDTGELFF,TGCGCCAGCAGCCAAGAACACGGGAGGGACACCGGGGAGCTGTTTTTT
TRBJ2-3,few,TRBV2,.,CASMVAVSTDTQYF,TGTGCCAGCATGGTGGCGGTCAGCACAGATACGCAGTATTTT
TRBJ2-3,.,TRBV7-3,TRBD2,CASSLFGLGVGDTQYF,TGTGCCAGCAGCTTATTCGGACTAGGCGTTGGAGATACGCAGTATTTT
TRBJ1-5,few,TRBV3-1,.,CASSQERSNQPQHF,TGTGCCAGCAGCCAAGAACGAAGCAATCAGCCCCAGCATTTT
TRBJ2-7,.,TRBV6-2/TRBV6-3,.,CASSHRDKRYEQYF,TGTGCCAGCAGTCACCGGGACAAACGGTACGAGCAGTACTTC
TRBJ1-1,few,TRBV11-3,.,CASSSGQRESAFF,TGTGCCAGCAGCTCGGGGCAGCGGGAATCGGCTTTCTTT
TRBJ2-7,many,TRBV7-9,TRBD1,CASRDRDYEQYF,TGTGCCAGCCGGGACAGAGACTACGAGCAGTACTTC
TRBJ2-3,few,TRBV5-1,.,CASRMEGDPPLQYF,TGCGCCAGCAGGATGGAGGGGGACCCACCTTTGCAGTATTTT
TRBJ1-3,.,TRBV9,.,CASSAGSGNTIYF,TGTGCCAGCAGCGCAGGCTCTGGAAACACCATATATTTT
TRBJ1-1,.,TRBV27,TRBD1,CASRDSLANTEAFF,TGTGCCAGCCGGGACAGCCTAGCCAACACTGAAGCTTTCTTT
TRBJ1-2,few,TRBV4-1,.,CASSQGRPRYGYTF,TGCGCCAGCAGCCAAGGACGCCCCCGTTACGGCTACACCTTC
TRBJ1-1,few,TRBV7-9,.,CASSPPGLLGEAFF,TGTGCCAGCAGCCCCCCTGGCCTATTAGGTGAAGCTTTCTTT
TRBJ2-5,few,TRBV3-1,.,CASSQGGTLETQYF,TGTGCCAGCAGCCAAGGTGGGACTCTAGAGACCCAGTACTTC
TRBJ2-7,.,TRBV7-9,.,CASSLNGRNYEQYF,TGTGCCAGCAGCCTTAACGGACGGAACTACGAGCAGTACTTC